This TCR beta chain was recorded in a study of shared clonotypes between healthy human individuals. Study summary: Each donor contributed plates that comprised three CD4 naive, three CD4 memory, two CD8 naive and one CD8 memory.

V lost 6 bases, J lost 4 bases, and 7 bases stayed unmatched. Germline V gene sequence: CDR1 LNHDA, CDR2 SQIVND (reference sequence). There are 14 residues in the CDR3. Methods used by the authors: As immunoSEQ supplied junction-only sequences (without quality scores), filtering differed. Profiled with immunoSEQ multiplex PCR; TCRdb holds only in-frame clones, not every one. V, J and clone size were drawn from that table, and D and trimming were deduced from the DNA. The sample shows hundreds of thousands of clones, roughly 80% of them seen only once. Sequencing was carried out using memory CD4+ T cells sorted from blood. Indicated subset: CD45RA-negative fraction. The V call is TRBV19, the J call TRBJ1-2; TRBD1 agrees at 8 bases. The sequence derives from a man aged 30 to 39 in good health. This CDR3 is CASSVQGAGYGYTF. CDR3 nucleotides: TGTGCCAGTAGCGTTCAGGGGGCGGGCTATGGCTACACCTTC.